This section outlines one TCR beta chain sequence together with its context. No antigen is known for it. The data derive from a study of Ad26.COV2.S vaccination and SARS-CoV-2 variants. Study-wide results and limits: Once vaccination had occurred, spike-specific CD8+ and CD4+ T cell responses reportedly showed substantial breadth.

Method: immunoSEQ multiplex PCR; TCRdb's copy keeps in-frame clones and lacks some. The table records under 250,000 clones, roughly nine tenths of them present only once. The CDR3 is 14 residues long. Trimming removed 3 bases from V and 5 bases from J; junction bases left unmatched: 7. Looked up from germline, CDR1 is GTSNPN and CDR2 is SVGIG (reference sequence). The treatment was: approximately 18 received Ad26.COV2.S at low or high dose, single or two shots; about 5 received placebo; per-sample allocation not given. Sampling took place 63 days after the first vaccine or placebo injection. This receptor was obtained from a person between 18 and 65 years old who received the Ad26.COV2.S COVID-19 vaccine or a placebo. The gene calls are TRBV30 and TRBJ2-3, with 8 nucleotides matching TRBD2. Here the sequenced sample was peripheral blood, taken in a trial of Ad26.COV2.S vaccine versus placebo. DNA of the CDR3: TGTGCCTGGAGGGCCTCCGGGGGGGGAGATACGCAGTATTTT. Protein: CAWRASGGGDTQYF.